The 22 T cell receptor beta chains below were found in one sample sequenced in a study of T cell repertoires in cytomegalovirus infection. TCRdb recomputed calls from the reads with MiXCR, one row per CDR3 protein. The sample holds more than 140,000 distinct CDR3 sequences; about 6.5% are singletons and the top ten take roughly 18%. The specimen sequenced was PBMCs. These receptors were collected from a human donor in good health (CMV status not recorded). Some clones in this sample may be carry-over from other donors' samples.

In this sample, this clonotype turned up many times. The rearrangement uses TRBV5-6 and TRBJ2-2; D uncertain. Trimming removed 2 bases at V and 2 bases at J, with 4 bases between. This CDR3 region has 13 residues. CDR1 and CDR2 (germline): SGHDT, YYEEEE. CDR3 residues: CASSLFNTGELFF. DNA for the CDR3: TGTGCCAGCAGCTTATTCAACACCGGGGAGCTGTTTTTT.

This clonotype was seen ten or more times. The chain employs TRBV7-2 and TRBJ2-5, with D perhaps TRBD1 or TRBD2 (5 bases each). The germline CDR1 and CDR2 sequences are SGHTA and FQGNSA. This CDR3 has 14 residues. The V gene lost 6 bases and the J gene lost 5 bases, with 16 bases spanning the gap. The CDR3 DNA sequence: TGTGCCAGCAGAAAAGGGACCCTCGAGGAGACCCAGTACTTC. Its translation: CASRKGTLEETQYF.

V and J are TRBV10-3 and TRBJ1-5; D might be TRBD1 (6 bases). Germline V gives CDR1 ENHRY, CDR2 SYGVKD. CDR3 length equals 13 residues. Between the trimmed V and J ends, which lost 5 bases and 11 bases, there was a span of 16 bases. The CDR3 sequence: CAISQGPSRSQHF. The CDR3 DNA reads TGTGCCATCAGTCAGGGGCCCTCTAGGTCCCAGCATTTT.

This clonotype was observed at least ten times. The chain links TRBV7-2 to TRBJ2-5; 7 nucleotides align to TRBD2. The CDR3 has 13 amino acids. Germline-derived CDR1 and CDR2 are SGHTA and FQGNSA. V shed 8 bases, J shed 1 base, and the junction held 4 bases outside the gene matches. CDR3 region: CASFRGVQETQYF. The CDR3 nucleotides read TGTGCCAGCTTCCGGGGGGTCCAAGAGACCCAGTACTTC.

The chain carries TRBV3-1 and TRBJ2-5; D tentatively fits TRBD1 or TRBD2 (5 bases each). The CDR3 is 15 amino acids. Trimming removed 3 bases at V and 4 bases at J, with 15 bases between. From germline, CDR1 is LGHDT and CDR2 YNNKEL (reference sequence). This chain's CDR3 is CASSHSQDWGETQYF. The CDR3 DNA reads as TGTGCCAGCAGCCACTCACAGGACTGGGGAGAGACCCAGTACTTC.

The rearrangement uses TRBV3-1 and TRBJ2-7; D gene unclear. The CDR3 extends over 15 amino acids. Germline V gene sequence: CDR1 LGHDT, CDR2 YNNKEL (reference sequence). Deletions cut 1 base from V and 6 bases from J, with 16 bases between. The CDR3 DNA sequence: TGTGCCAGCAGCCAAGGGTGGACCCAGGTAGGCGAGCAGTACTTC. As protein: CASSQGWTQVGEQYF.

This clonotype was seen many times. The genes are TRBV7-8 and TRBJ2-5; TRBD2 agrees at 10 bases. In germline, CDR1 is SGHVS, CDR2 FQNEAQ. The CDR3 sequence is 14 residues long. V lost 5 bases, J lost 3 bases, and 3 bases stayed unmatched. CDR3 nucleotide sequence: TGTGCCAGCAGCCCTACTAGCGGGGAAGAGACCCAGTACTTC. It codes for CASSPTSGEETQYF.

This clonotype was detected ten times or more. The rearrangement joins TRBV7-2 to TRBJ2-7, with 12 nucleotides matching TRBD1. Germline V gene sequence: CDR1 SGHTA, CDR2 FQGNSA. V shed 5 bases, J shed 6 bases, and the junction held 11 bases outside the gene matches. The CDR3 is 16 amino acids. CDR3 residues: CASSTPIGTGGVEQYF. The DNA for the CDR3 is TGTGCCAGCAGCACTCCCATCGGGACAGGGGGCGTCGAGCAGTACTTC.

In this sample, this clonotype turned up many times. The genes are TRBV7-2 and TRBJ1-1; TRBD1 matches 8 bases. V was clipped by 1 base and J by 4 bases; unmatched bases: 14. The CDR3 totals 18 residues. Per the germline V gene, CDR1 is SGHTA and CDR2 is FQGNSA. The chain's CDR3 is CASSLGGQGGPWGTEAFF. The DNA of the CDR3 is TGTGCCAGCAGCTTAGGCGGACAGGGAGGGCCTTGGGGCACTGAAGCTTTCTTT.

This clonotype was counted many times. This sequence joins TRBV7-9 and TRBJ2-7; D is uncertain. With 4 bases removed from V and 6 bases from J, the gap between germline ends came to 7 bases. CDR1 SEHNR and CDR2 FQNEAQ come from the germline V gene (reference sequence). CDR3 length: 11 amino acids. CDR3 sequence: CASSSLIEQYF. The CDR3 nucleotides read TGTGCCAGCAGCTCCCTAATCGAGCAGTACTTC.

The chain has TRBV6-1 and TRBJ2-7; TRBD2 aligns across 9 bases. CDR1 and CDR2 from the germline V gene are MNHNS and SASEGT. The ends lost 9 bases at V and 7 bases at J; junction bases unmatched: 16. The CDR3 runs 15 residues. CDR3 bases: TGTGCCAGTATGAGCGGGGGGTCGGCCCGGGGAGAGCAGTACTTC. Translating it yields CASMSGGSARGEQYF.

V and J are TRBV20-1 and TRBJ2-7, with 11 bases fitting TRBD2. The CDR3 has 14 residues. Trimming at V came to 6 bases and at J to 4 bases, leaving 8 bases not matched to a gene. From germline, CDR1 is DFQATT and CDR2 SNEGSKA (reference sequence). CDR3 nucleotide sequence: TGCAGTGCGCCACGGACTAGCGGGCGGTACGAGCAGTACTTC. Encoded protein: CSAPRTSGRYEQYF.

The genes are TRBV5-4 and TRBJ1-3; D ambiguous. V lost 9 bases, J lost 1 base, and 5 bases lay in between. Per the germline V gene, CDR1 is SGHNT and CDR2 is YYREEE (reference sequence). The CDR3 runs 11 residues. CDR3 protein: CAIYSGNTIYF. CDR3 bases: TGTGCCATTTATTCTGGAAACACCATATATTTT. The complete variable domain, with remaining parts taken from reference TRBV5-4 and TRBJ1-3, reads ETGVTQSPTHLIKTRGQQVTLRCSSQSGHNTVSWYQQALGQGPQFIFQYYREEENGRGNFPPRFSGLQFPNYSSELNVNALELDDSALYLCAIYSGNTIYFGEGSWLTVV.

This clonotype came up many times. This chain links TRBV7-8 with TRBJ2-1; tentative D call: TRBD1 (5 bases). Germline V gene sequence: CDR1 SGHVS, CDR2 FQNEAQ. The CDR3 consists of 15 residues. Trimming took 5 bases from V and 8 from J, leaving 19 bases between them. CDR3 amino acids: CASSARTPSGDEQFF. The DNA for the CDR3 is TGTGCCAGCAGCGCCCGGACACCCTCGGGCGATGAGCAGTTCTTC.

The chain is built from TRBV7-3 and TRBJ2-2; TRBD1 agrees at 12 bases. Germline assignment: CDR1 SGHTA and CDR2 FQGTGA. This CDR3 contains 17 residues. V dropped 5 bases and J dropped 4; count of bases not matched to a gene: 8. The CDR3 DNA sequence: TGTGCCAGCAGCCCGCCACCGGGACAGGGGGCCACCGGGGAGCTGTTTTTT. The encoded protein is CASSPPPGQGATGELFF. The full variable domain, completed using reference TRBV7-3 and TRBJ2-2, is GAGVSQTPSNKVTEKGKYVELRCDPISGHTALYWYRQSLGQGPEFLIYFQGTGAADDSGLPNDRFFAVRPEGSVSTLKIQRTERGDSAVYLCASSPPPGQGATGELFFGEGSRLTVL.

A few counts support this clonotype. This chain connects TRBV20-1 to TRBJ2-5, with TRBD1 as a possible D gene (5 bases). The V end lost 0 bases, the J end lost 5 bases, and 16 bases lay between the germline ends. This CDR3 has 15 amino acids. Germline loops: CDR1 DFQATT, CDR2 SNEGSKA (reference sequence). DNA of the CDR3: TGCAGTGCTAGAGAGTTTGGCCAGGGCTCCGAGACCCAGTACTTC. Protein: CSAREFGQGSETQYF.

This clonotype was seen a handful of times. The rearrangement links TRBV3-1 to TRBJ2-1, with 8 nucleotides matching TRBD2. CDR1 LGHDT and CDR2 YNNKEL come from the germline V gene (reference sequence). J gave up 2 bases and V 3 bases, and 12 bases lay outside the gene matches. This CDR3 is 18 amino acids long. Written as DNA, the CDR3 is TGTGCCAGCAGCCATGCACCAATAGGGACTAGGGCCTACAATGAGCAGTTCTTC. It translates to CASSHAPIGTRAYNEQFF.

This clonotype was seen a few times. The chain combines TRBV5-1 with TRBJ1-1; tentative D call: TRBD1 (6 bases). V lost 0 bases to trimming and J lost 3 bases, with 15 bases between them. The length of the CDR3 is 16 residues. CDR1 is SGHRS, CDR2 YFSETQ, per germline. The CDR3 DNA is TGCGCCAGCAGCTTGGAGGCTGGGGGCCAGTACACTGAAGCTTTCTTT. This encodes CASSLEAGGQYTEAFF.

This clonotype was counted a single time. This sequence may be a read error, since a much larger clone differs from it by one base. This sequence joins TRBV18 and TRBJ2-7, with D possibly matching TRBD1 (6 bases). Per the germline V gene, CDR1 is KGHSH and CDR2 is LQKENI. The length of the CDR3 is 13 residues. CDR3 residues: CVSSPAGAREQYF. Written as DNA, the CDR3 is TGTGTCAGCTCACCGGCAGGGGCTCGGGAGCAGTACTTC.

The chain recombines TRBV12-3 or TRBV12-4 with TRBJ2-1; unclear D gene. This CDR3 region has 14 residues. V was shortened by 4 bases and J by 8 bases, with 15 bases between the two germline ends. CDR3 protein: CASSWARSLDEQFF. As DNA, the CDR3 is TGTGCCAGCAGTTGGGCTAGATCCTTAGATGAGCAGTTCTTC.

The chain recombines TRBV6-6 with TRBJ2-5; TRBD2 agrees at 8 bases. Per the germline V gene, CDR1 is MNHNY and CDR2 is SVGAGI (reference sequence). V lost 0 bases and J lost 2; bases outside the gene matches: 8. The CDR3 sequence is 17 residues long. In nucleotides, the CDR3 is TGTGCCAGCAGTTACTCCTCTTTGCGGGGGGCTCAAGAGACCCAGTACTTC. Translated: CASSYSSLRGAQETQYF.

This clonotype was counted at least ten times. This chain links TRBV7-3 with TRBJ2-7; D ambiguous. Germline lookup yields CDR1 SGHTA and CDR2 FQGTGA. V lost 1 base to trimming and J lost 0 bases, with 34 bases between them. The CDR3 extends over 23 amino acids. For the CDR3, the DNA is TGTGCCAGCAGCTTAAAGGGCCCCCCCCCGCGATCCCCACGACAAGATACCTCCTACGAGCAGTACTTC. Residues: CASSLKGPPPRSPRQDTSYEQYF.